These 28 T cell receptor beta chains originate from one sample sequenced in a study of blood T cell repertoires in COVID-19. Assay used: immunoSEQ multiplex PCR; TCRdb lists only in-frame clones, some missing. Among under 200,000 clones listed, 80% were seen once. The source material was peripheral blood. These receptors were obtained from a man between 65 and 85 years old with active or convalescent COVID-19.

J is TRBJ2-5 and V is TRBV9; TRBD2 matches at 10 bases. In germline, CDR1 is SGDLS, CDR2 YYNGEE. Trimming at V came to 0 bases and at J to 5 bases, leaving 4 bases not matched to a gene. This CDR3 contains 15 residues. The CDR3 coding sequence is TGTGCCAGCAGCGTAGGCAGCGGGGGGGCGGAGACCCAGTACTTC. Translating gives CASSVGSGGAETQYF.

As DNA, the CDR3 is TGTGCTAGGGAGGGTTACCGCGGGGACCTAATGGGGGCCAAAAACATTCAGTACTTC. It encodes CAREGYRGDLMGAKNIQYF. The chain has TRBV12-5 and TRBJ2-4; D perhaps matches TRBD2 (6 bases). The germline V gene has CDR1 LGHNT and CDR2 FRNRAP. This CDR3 has 19 amino acids. V was trimmed by 9 bases and J by 1 base, leaving 28 bases between them.

The chain links TRBV12-3 or TRBV12-4 to TRBJ1-2, with no clear D. Trimming removed 5 bases from V and 0 bases from J, with 7 bases in between. This CDR3 spans 13 amino acids. The CDR3 nucleotides are TGTGCCAGCAGTAATTTAGCTAACTATGGCTACACCTTC. This sequence encodes CASSNLANYGYTF.

This clone has more than one count but fewer than ten. The chain has TRBV6-5 and TRBJ2-7; no firm D call. The CDR3 runs to 13 residues. Trimming took 6 bases from V and 0 from J, leaving 9 bases between them. CDR1 is MNHEY, CDR2 SVGAGI, per germline. CDR3 amino acids: CASRLGRSYEQYF. The CDR3, as DNA: TGTGCCAGCAGGCTTGGGCGCTCCTACGAGCAGTACTTC.

The rearrangement joins TRBV2 to TRBJ2-1, with D perhaps matching TRBD2 (5 bases). V shed 2 bases and J shed 8 bases, with 19 bases lying between them. Per the germline V gene, CDR1 is SNHLY and CDR2 is FYNNEI. The CDR3 runs to 16 residues. The CDR3 region has the DNA TGTGCCAGCAGTGAAATGTCGGGGAAGGTAGGGTATGAGCAGTTCTTC. Encoded protein: CASSEMSGKVGYEQFF.

V is TRBV11-3 and J is TRBJ2-7; 10 nucleotides align to TRBD1. The CDR3 spans 15 residues. Looked up from germline, CDR1 is SGHNT and CDR2 is YENEEA. V was clipped by 1 base and J by 2 bases; unmatched bases: 2. The CDR3 sequence is CASSLGQGATYEQYF. In DNA, the CDR3 is TGTGCCAGCAGCTTAGGACAGGGGGCGACCTACGAGCAGTACTTC.

The gene calls are TRBV9 and TRBJ2-1; 10 nucleotides match TRBD2. This CDR3 contains 15 residues. V trimming: 5 bases; J trimming: 3 bases; junction bases outside the gene matches: 5. CDR1 SGDLS and CDR2 YYNGEE come from the germline V gene. The CDR3 reads CASSTGLAVYNEQFF. CDR3 bases: TGTGCCAGCAGTACTGGACTAGCGGTCTACAATGAGCAGTTCTTC.

The V gene is TRBV11-2, the J gene TRBJ2-3, with a possible D match to TRBD2 (5 bases). Germline-derived CDR1 and CDR2 are SGHAT and FQNNGV. Trimming pared 2 bases from V and 6 bases from J, leaving 12 bases between. The CDR3 extends over 14 amino acids. CDR3 DNA: TGTGCCAGCAGCTTACGAGCGGCGGCGGATACGCAGTATTTT. Amino acids: CASSLRAAADTQYF.

The chain joins TRBV6-5 to TRBJ1-1; D uncertain. The CDR3 runs to 15 residues. In germline, CDR1 is MNHEY, CDR2 SVGAGI. V dropped 0 bases and J dropped 7 bases, with 15 bases sitting between them. CDR3: CASSYSIRGEGEAFF. CDR3 DNA: TGTGCCAGCAGTTACTCGATACGGGGAGAGGGTGAAGCTTTCTTT.

DNA of the CDR3: TGTGCCAGCAGTTATAAGCGGAGCTACGAGCAGTACTTC. Amino acid sequence: CASSYKRSYEQYF. The chain employs TRBV27 and TRBJ2-7; TRBD2 might be the D (5 bases). CDR3 length: 13 amino acids. V was cut by 4 bases and J by 3 bases, with 10 bases left in between. Germline lookup yields CDR1 MNHEY and CDR2 SMNVEV (reference sequence).

This chain joins TRBV28 and TRBJ1-5, with D possibly matching TRBD1 (5 bases). The germline CDR1 and CDR2 sequences are MDHEN and SYDVKM. V lost 4 bases and J 11 bases, leaving 12 bases between the germline ends. This CDR3 has 12 amino acids. The DNA of the CDR3 is TGTGCCAGCAGTTCGACAGCCTTGACCCAGCATTTT. It yields the protein CASSSTALTQHF.

V gene TRBV3-1 (or the pseudogene TRBV3-2) combines with J gene TRBJ1-1, with 7 bases fitting TRBD1. The CDR3 covers 13 residues. V lost 4 bases and J lost 10; bases outside the gene matches: 9. Germline loops: CDR1 LGHDT, CDR2 YNNKEL (reference sequence). CDR3 nucleotides: TGTGCCAGCAGCCCAGGGGGGAGACAGTCAGCTTTCTTT. Amino acids: CASSPGGRQSAFF.

V gene TRBV7-7 combines with J gene TRBJ2-3, with 10 bases identical to TRBD1. The CDR3 has 15 residues. With 4 bases clipped from V and 3 bases from J, the junction kept 4 bases outside the gene matches. Germline CDR1 and CDR2: SSHAT and FNYEAQ (reference sequence). Here the CDR3 DNA reads TGTGCCAGCAGCTCCGGACAGGGGGGGACAGATACGCAGTATTTT. Protein product: CASSSGQGGTDTQYF.

The rearrangement links TRBV5-4 to TRBJ2-7, with D possibly TRBD1 on 5 matching bases. Per the germline V gene, CDR1 is SGHNT and CDR2 is YYREEE (reference sequence). This CDR3 is built from 15 residues. Trimming shortened V by 3 bases and J by 6 bases, and 19 bases separated the two germline ends. The CDR3, as DNA: TGTGCCAGCAGCTCTCCCTCCGGACAAGGTTCCGAGCAGTACTTC. Translation: CASSSPSGQGSEQYF. Full variable domain (missing parts from reference TRBV5-4 and TRBJ2-7): ETGVTQSPTHLIKTRGQQVTLRCSSQSGHNTVSWYQQALGQGPQFIFQYYREEENGRGNFPPRFSGLQFPNYSSELNVNALELDDSALYLCASSSPSGQGSEQYFGPGTRLTVT.

In its sample, this clone was seen once. The V gene is TRBV27, the J gene TRBJ1-1; D is uncertain. The CDR3 is 13 amino acids. The V end lost 5 bases, the J end lost 4 bases, and 11 bases lay between the germline ends. Germline assignment: CDR1 MNHEY and CDR2 SMNVEV (reference sequence). The CDR3 protein is CASSKSGGTEAFF. In nucleotides, the CDR3 is TGTGCCAGCAGTAAAAGCGGAGGCACTGAAGCTTTCTTT.

The rearrangement uses TRBV5-1 and TRBJ2-5; weak D call: TRBD2 (7 bases). Germline CDR1 and CDR2: SGHRS and YFSETQ. V shed 6 bases and J shed 6 bases, with 18 bases lying between them. This CDR3 has 14 residues. The CDR3 here is CASNLGGDLKTQYF. The CDR3 nucleotides are TGCGCCAGCAATTTAGGGGGGGACTTAAAGACCCAGTACTTC.

The chain uses TRBV28 and TRBJ1-2; 7 bases agree with TRBD1. V dropped 6 bases and J dropped 4; count of bases not matched to a gene: 5. The CDR3 covers 13 residues. CDR1 and CDR2 from the germline V gene are MDHEN and SYDVKM. The CDR3 sequence: CASRWDSGYGYTF. CDR3 nucleotides: TGTGCCAGCAGGTGGGACAGCGGCTATGGCTACACCTTC.

This clone was picked up a small number of times. The rearrangement uses TRBV7-2 and TRBJ1-4; no definite D call. The CDR3 loop spans 16 amino acids. V shed 5 bases and J shed 0 bases, with 13 bases lying between them. Germline V gives CDR1 SGHTA, CDR2 FQGNSA. CDR3 nucleotides: TGTGCCAGCAGCGGAGCCCCCCTAGCAACTAATGAAAAACTGTTTTTT. This gives the protein CASSGAPLATNEKLFF.

The CDR3 spells CASSYQGNAEAFF. The CDR3 DNA reads TGTGCCAGCAGCTATCAGGGTAACGCTGAAGCTTTCTTT. V is TRBV7-2 and J is TRBJ1-1; D might be TRBD1 (5 bases). There are 13 residues in the CDR3. Germline assignment: CDR1 SGHTA and CDR2 FQGNSA. Between the trimmed V and J ends, which lost 4 bases and 6 bases, there was a span of 12 bases.

The chain recombines TRBV18 with TRBJ1-1, with a weak D call TRBD1 (5 bases). Germline-derived CDR1 and CDR2 are KGHSH and LQKENI. Trimming pared 3 bases from V and 1 base from J, leaving 6 bases between. The CDR3 has 13 amino acids. CDR3 region: CASSPGPNTEAFF. As DNA, the CDR3 is TGTGCCAGCTCACCGGGGCCGAACACTGAAGCTTTCTTT.

The V and J genes are TRBV12-5 and TRBJ2-3; 9 bases line up with TRBD1. Trimming took 5 bases from V and 6 from J; bases not matched to a gene: 6. The CDR3 extends over 14 amino acids. In germline, CDR1 is LGHNT, CDR2 FRNRAP. The chain's CDR3 is CASGKGQGQDTQYF. The CDR3 coding sequence is TGTGCTAGTGGTAAGGGACAGGGACAGGATACGCAGTATTTT.

The V call is TRBV6-5, the J call TRBJ1-3; tentative D call: TRBD1 (5 bases). CDR1 and CDR2 from the germline V gene are MNHEY and SVGAGI. The CDR3 totals 16 residues. V lost 0 bases and J lost 4, with 13 bases in between. CDR3 sequence reads: CASSYSFRGSGNTIYF. Here the CDR3 DNA reads TGTGCCAGCAGTTACTCATTTAGGGGATCGGGAAACACCATATATTTT.

The chain employs TRBV6-1 and TRBJ2-3, with 10 bases aligning to TRBD2. The CDR3 has 16 residues. From germline, CDR1 is MNHNS and CDR2 SASEGT. The V segment lost 6 bases and the J segment 4 bases; nucleotides outside the gene matches: 10. The CDR3 reads CASRERAGGQADTQYF. The CDR3 region has the DNA TGTGCCAGCAGGGAACGAGCGGGGGGGCAGGCAGATACGCAGTATTTT.

The chain combines TRBV11-3 with TRBJ2-1; D perhaps matches TRBD2 (5 bases). The germline gives CDR1 SGHNT, CDR2 YENEEA. Trimming cost V 1 base and J 0 bases, with 7 bases left between them. CDR3 size: 15 residues. The CDR3: CASSLVGGSYNEQFF. CDR3 bases: TGTGCCAGCAGCTTAGTTGGAGGCTCCTACAATGAGCAGTTCTTC.

V usage is TRBV19 and J usage is TRBJ1-1, with 8 bases matching TRBD1. The CDR3 consists of 14 residues. V lost 5 bases to trimming and J lost 11 bases; unmatched junction nucleotides: 13. CDR1 LNHDA and CDR2 SQIVND come from the germline V gene (reference sequence). This chain's CDR3 is CASSSTSRTGTAFF. The DNA of the CDR3 is TGTGCCAGTAGTTCTACTTCCCGGACAGGGACGGCTTTCTTT.

The chain is built from TRBV30 and TRBJ1-1; D ambiguous. Germline CDR1 is GTSNPN and CDR2 is SVGIG (reference sequence). The CDR3 consists of 11 residues. V lost 7 bases, J lost 4 bases, and 10 bases lay in between. The CDR3 nucleotides are TGTGCCTCGACGCTAGTCACTGAAGCTTTCTTT. Translating it yields CASTLVTEAFF.

V gene TRBV28 combines with J gene TRBJ2-7; TRBD2 matches at 7 bases. The trim removed 11 bases at V and 2 bases at J, leaving 12 bases unmatched. CDR3 length: 14 residues. Germline CDR1 and CDR2: MDHEN and SYDVKM. CDR3 sequence (DNA): TGTGCCTCCCAGGCTAGCGGAGTTACCTACGAGCAGTACTTC. It translates to CASQASGVTYEQYF.

This chain uses TRBV5-1 with TRBJ2-3; tentatively, D is TRBD2 (7 bases). The CDR3 runs to 19 residues. Germline lookup yields CDR1 SGHRS and CDR2 YFSETQ. V gave up 3 bases and J gave up 0 bases, with 23 bases separating them. The CDR3 DNA reads as TGCGCCAGCAGCTCTGGTGCGGGGGCGATCCCCTATAGCACAGATACGCAGTATTTT. It translates to CASSSGAGAIPYSTDTQYF. The full variable domain, in which reference TRBV5-1 and TRBJ2-3 provide the parts outside the CDR3, is KAGVTQTPRYLIKTRGQQVTLSCSPISGHRSVSWYQQTPGQGLQFLFEYFSETQRNKGNFPGRFSGRQFSNSRSEMNVSTLELGDSALYLCASSSGAGAIPYSTDTQYFGPGTRLTVL.